These T cell receptor beta chains were read from a single sample in a study of T cells after yellow fever vaccination. TCRdb recomputed calls from the 5' RACE reads with MiXCR, one row per CDR3 protein. The table lists about 230,000 distinct CDR3 sequences, approximately 6.7% of them singletons. This specimen was CD4+ T cells sorted from PBMCs, taken on the day of the yellow fever booster vaccination. Source of these receptors: a man in his thirties or forties who received the YFV17D yellow fever vaccine. The CDR3 runs from the conserved cysteine through the conserved F or W. The order of the fields is CDR3 protein, CDR3 DNA, clone size, V gene, D gene, J gene. A D gene is named only where the DNA matches it firmly. Some rows have no size entry. The others give once, few or many, or a class for an expanded clone.

CASSQVGTGGEKLFF,TGCGCCAGCAGCCAAGTCGGGACAGGGGGCGAAAAACTGTTTTTT,few,TRBV4-1,TRBD1,TRBJ1-4
CASSFSGSEVHEQYF,TGCGCCAGCAGCTTCTCAGGATCAGAGGTCCACGAGCAGTACTTC,many,TRBV5-1,.,TRBJ2-7
CAIREGGLGSYEQYF,TGTGCCATCAGGGAGGGCGGGCTCGGCTCCTACGAGCAGTACTTC,.,TRBV10-3,.,TRBJ2-7
CASSPGGQGVYEQYF,TGTGCCAGCAGCCCAGGGGGACAGGGGGTCTACGAGCAGTACTTC,.,TRBV7-2,TRBD1,TRBJ2-7
CASSPRSGAETQYF,TGTGCCAGCTCACCACGGAGTGGGGCAGAGACCCAGTACTTC,few,TRBV18,.,TRBJ2-5
CASSWRRGQWSAGELFF,TGTGCCAGCAGCTGGCGGAGAGGACAATGGTCCGCCGGGGAGCTGTTTTTT,many,TRBV5-6,.,TRBJ2-2
CASSSGLAGEYF,TGTGCCAGCAGCTCGGGACTAGCTGGGGAATACTTC,.,TRBV7-8,TRBD2,TRBJ2-7
CASRIGRNSYEQYF,TGTGCCAGCAGAATAGGACGGAACTCCTACGAGCAGTACTTC,many,TRBV12-3/TRBV12-4,.,TRBJ2-7
CSAAGGNGNQPQHF,TGCAGTGCGGCGGGGGGGAATGGCAATCAGCCCCAGCATTTT,few,TRBV20-1,.,TRBJ1-5
CASSLVPRGEQYF,TGTGCCAGCAGCTTGGTTCCGCGGGGCGAGCAGTACTTC,many,TRBV5-6,.,TRBJ2-7
CASGFWREGNNEQFF,TGTGCTAGTGGTTTCTGGCGGGAGGGTAATAATGAGCAGTTCTTC,few,TRBV12-5,TRBD2,TRBJ2-1
CASSLKSRGRWEAVTYEQYF,TGTGCCAGCAGCTTAAAGTCGCGGGGGAGGTGGGAGGCCGTAACCTACGAGCAGTACTTC,few,TRBV11-2,TRBD2,TRBJ2-7
CASQRQVESPLHF,TGTGCCAGCCAGCGACAGGTGGAATCACCCCTCCACTTT,many,TRBV7-8,.,TRBJ1-6
CATSVEGWTQYF,TGTGCCACCAGTGTTGAGGGATGGACCCAGTACTTC,.,TRBV24-1,.,TRBJ2-5
CSARVRDRGQFEQYF,TGCAGTGCTAGAGTACGAGACAGGGGTCAGTTCGAGCAGTACTTC,few,TRBV20-1,TRBD1,TRBJ2-7
CASTVYNEQFF,TGTGCCAGCACCGTTTACAATGAGCAGTTCTTC,.,TRBV12-3/TRBV12-4,.,TRBJ2-1
CASSSSKIVEQFF,TGTGCCAGCAGTTCGAGCAAAATCGTTGAGCAGTTCTTC,many,TRBV12-3/TRBV12-4,.,TRBJ2-1
CAISQTGGKNTEAFF,TGTGCCATCAGTCAGACCGGGGGTAAGAACACTGAAGCTTTCTTT,many,TRBV10-3,.,TRBJ1-1
CASRVDAYNEQFF,TGCGCCAGCAGGGTGGACGCCTACAATGAGCAGTTCTTC,many,TRBV5-1,.,TRBJ2-1
CASSLGMGARDTQYF,TGTGCCAGCAGCTTGGGTATGGGCGCCAGGGATACGCAGTATTTT,.,TRBV5-4,.,TRBJ2-3
CASSEWGNQPQHF,TGTGCCAGCAGTGAATGGGGCAATCAGCCCCAGCATTTT,few,TRBV25-1,.,TRBJ1-5
CASSPPAGNHTDTQYF,TGTGCCAGCAGTCCACCAGCGGGAAACCACACAGATACGCAGTATTTT,few,TRBV28,TRBD2,TRBJ2-3
CCARAPSGRTPSLVDTQYF,TGCTGTGCTAGGGCGCCCAGCGGGAGGACCCCGTCGTTGGTGGATACGCAGTATTTT,.,TRBV20-1,TRBD2,TRBJ2-3